This TCR beta chain stems from a study of T cells in localized non-small cell lung cancer. This clone was seen a single time. Its antigen remains unknown. With 8 bases removed from V and 8 bases from J, the gap between germline ends came to 24 bases. Germline values: CDR1 MNHNS, CDR2 SASEGT. The CDR3 runs 15 residues. Study-wide results and caveats: Across samples, adjacent lung featured a median roughly 50 of the top 100 tumor clones. Density of T cells in blood, when higher, went with longer overall survival.

This table comes from immunoSEQ multiplex PCR, and its TCRdb copy is limited to in-frame clones, with some not included. The sample records about 24,000 clones, over 75% being singletons. This material consisted of PBMCs, taken before any cancer treatment. The V call is TRBV6-1, the J call TRBJ1-1; D is possibly TRBD1 (5 bases). This receptor was identified in a man between 40 and 69 years old with stage II lung adenocarcinoma. The CDR3 sequence: CASSWIKAGDGEAFF. The CDR3 DNA is TGTGCCAGCTCCTGGATTAAGGCTGGGGACGGGGAAGCTTTCTTT.